The present T cell receptor beta chain was sequenced within a study of identical twins. In TCRdb, the 5' RACE reads were re-called with MiXCR into one record per CDR3 protein. The table includes about 470,000 distinct CDR3 sequences, 20% to 25% detected once. Germline V CDR1 and CDR2: DFQATT, SNEGSKA (reference sequence). Deletions cut 3 bases from V and 2 bases from J, with 15 bases between. The CDR3 length is 15 residues. The same data also went into a second study, on T cells expressing NK-cell markers.

This TCR was sampled from a woman between 18 and 29 years old in good health. The chain couples TRBV20-1 to TRBJ2-3; D is unresolved. Specimen: CD4+ T cells sorted from blood. CDR3 bases: TGCAGTGCTAGTTCTGCAAGAGAACTCACAGATACGCAGTATTTT. This sequence encodes CSASSARELTDTQYF.